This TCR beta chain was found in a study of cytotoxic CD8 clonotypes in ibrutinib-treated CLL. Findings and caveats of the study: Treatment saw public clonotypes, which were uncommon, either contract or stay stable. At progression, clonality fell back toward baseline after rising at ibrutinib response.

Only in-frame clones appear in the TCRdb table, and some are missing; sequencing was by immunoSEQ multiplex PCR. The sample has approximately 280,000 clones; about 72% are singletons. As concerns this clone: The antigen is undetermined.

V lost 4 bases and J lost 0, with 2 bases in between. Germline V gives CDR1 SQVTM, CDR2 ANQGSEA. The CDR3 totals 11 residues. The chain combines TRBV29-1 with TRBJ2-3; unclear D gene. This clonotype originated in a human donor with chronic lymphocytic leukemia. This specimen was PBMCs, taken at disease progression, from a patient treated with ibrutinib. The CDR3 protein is CSVGSTDTQYF. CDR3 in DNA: TGCAGCGTTGGCAGCACAGATACGCAGTATTTT.